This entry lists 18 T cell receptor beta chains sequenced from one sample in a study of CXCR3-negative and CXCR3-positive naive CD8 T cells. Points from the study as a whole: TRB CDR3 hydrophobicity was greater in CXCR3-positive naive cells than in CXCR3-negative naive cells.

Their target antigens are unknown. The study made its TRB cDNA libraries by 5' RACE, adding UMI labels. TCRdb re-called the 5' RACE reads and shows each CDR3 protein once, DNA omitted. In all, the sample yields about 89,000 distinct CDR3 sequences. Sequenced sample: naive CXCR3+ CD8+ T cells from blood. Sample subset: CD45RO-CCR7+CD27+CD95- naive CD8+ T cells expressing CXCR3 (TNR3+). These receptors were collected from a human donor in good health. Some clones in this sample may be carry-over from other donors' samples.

CDR3 region: CASSSGLAKNIQYF. The chain couples TRBV5-6 to TRBJ2-4. The CDR3 extends over 14 amino acids. Germline lookup yields CDR1 SGHDT and CDR2 YYEEEE.

CDR3 region: CAAGDTYEQYF. The rearrangement joins TRBV6-5 to TRBJ2-7. The CDR3 consists of 11 residues. Germline-derived CDR1 and CDR2 are MNHEY and SVGAGI.

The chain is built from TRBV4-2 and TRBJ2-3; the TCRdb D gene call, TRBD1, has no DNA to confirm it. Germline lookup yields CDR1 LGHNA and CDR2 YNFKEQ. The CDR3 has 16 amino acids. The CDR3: CASSQDAGTGTDTQYF.

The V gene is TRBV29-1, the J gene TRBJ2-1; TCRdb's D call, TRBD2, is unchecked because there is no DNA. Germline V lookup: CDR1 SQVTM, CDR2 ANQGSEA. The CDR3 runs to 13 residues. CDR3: CSVRREEDNEQFF.

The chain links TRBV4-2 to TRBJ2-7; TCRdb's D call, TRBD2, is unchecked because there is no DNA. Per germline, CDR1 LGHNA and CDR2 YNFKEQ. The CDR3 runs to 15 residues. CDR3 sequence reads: CASSQALWTGYEQYF.

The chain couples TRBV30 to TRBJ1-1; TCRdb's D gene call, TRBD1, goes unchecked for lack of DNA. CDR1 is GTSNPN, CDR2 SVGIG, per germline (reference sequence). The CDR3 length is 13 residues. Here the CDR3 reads CAWSGPDPGRAFF.

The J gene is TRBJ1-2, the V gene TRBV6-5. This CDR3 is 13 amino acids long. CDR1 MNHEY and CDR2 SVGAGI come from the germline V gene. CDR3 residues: CASSASSSYGYTF.

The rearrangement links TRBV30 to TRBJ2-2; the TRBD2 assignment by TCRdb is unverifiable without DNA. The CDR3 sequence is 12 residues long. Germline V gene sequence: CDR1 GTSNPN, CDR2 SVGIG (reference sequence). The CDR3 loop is CAWSEGAGELFF.

CDR3 protein: CASSHEEGRISYNEQFF. J is TRBJ2-1 and V is TRBV4-2; there is no DNA to check the TCRdb D call of TRBD2. The CDR3 covers 17 residues. Germline assignment: CDR1 LGHNA and CDR2 YNFKEQ.

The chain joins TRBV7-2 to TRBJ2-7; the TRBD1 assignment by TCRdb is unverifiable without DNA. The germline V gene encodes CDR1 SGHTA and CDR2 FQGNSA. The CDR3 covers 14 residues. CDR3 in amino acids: CASSHGTFSYEQYF.

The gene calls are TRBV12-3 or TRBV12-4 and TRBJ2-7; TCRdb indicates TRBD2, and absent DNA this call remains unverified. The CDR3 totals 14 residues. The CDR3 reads CASSWGLAPYEQYF.

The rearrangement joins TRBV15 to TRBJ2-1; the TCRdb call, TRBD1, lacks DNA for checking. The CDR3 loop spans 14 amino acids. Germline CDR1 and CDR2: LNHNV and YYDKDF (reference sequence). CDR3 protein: CATSRRTGTEEQFF.

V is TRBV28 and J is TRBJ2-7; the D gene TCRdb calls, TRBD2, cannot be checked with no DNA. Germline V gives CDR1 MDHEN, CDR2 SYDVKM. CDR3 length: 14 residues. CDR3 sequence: CASSLGVLSYEQYF.

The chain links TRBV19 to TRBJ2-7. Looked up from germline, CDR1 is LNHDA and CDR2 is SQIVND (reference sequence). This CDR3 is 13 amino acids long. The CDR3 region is CASSRLGEDEQYF.

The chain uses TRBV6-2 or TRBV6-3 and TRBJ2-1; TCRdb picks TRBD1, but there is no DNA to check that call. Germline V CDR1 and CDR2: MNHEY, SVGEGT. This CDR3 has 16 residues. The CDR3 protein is CASSYSDGTGPNEQFF.

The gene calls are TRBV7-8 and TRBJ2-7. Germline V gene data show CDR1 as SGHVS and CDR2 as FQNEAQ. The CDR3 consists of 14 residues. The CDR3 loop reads CASSLAVTGYEQYF.

This CDR3 reads CASSHQRTSGTDTQYF. The chain is built from TRBV23-1 and TRBJ2-3; the TCRdb D gene call, TRBD2, has no DNA to confirm it. TRBV23-1 is flagged as an ORF with uncertain function. The CDR3 length is 16 residues.

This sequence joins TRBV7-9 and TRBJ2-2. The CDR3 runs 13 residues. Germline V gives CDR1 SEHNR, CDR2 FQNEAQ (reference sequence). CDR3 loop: CASSGYNTGELFF.